This T cell receptor beta chain was profiled in a study of long-term antiretroviral therapy in people with HIV. General observations from the study: HIV repertoires spanned tighter CDR3 length ranges than controls did. Patients on ART gained diversity, which nonetheless stayed below transplant donor controls. Pre-ART expanded clones dominated the repertoire at every time point.

The V and J ends lost 6 bases and 5 bases, in that order; junction bases with no gene match: 15. Looked up from germline, CDR1 is MGHRA and CDR2 is YSYEKL. There are 16 residues in the CDR3. Comment on this clone: The antigen is unknown.

Runs used v3.0 of the immunoSEQ assay and were done at survey level. The sequencing target was about 35,000-55,000 T-cell genomes per sample. Data came from immunoSEQ multiplex PCR; TCRdb stores just in-frame clones and leaves some out. This sample has under 45,000 clones, with roughly 90% found just once. V usage is TRBV4-1 and J usage is TRBJ2-7; 8 bases fit TRBD1. The sequenced sample was unsorted PBMCs, obtained 1.2 years after starting antiretroviral therapy. The sequence came from a woman between 45 and 60 years old with HIV. CDR3 nucleotides: TGCGCCAGCAGTCTCGCAGGTGACAGGGGAAAACACGAGCAGTACTTC. Amino acids: CASSLAGDRGKHEQYF.